This entry describes one T cell receptor (beta chain). Its target is not known. The sample belongs to a study of cytomegalovirus exposure and HLA in healthy donors. Findings and caveats of the study: Later analysis demonstrated an association between a missense DCLRE1C variant and TCR beta V- and J-gene trimming. Presence/absence comparisons presumed near-even sequencing depth among donors.

Use of 60 Vbeta and 13 Jbeta primers characterized the PCR. Sequencing was performed with immunoSEQ multiplex PCR; in TCRdb, only in-frame clones are kept and a portion is missing. This sample yields approximately 100,000 clones, of which approximately 85% are seen a single time; about 3.9% belongs to the top ten. This CDR3 comprises 14 residues. V lost 10 bases to trimming and J lost 6 bases; unmatched junction nucleotides: 14. Germline-derived CDR1 and CDR2 are PRHDT and FYEKMQ (reference sequence). The chain has TRBV13 and TRBJ2-5; the match to TRBD1 covers 7 bases. Material: PBMCs. The receptor's source is a man under 40 in good health and CMV-seronegative. CDR3 coding DNA: TGTGCCACGTCTAGGGGGCCGATCATAAAGACCCAGTACTTC. Encoded protein: CATSRGPIIKTQYF.